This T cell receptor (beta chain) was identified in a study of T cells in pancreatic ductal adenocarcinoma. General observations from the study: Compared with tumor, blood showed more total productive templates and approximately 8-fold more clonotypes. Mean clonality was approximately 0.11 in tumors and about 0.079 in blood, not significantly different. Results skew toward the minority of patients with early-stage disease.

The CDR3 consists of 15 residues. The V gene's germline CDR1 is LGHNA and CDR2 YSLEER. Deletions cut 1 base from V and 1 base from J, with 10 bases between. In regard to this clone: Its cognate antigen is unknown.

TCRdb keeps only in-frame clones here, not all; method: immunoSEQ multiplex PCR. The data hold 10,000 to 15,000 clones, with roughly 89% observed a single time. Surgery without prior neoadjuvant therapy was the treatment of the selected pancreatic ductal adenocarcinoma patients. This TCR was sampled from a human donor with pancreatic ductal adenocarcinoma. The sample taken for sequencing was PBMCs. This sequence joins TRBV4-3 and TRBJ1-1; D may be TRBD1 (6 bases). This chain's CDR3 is CASSQGNRANTEAFF. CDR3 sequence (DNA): TGCGCCAGCAGCCAAGGTAACAGGGCGAACACTGAAGCTTTCTTT.